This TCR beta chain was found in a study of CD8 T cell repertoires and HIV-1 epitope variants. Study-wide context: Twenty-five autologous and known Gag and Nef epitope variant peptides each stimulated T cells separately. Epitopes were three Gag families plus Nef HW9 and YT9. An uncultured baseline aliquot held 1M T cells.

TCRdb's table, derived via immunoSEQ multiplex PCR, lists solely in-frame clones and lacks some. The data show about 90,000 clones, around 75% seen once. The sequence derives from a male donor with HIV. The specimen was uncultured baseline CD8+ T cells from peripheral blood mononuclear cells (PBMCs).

Here the CDR3 reads CASSLQGTSGAYEQYF. The CDR3 region has the DNA TGTGCCAGCAGTTTACAAGGGACTAGCGGGGCCTACGAGCAGTACTTC. This chain connects TRBV27 to TRBJ2-7; 13 bases align to TRBD2. V shed 2 bases, J shed 2 bases, and the junction held 3 bases outside the gene matches. There are 16 residues in the CDR3. The germline V gene encodes CDR1 MNHEY and CDR2 SMNVEV (reference sequence).